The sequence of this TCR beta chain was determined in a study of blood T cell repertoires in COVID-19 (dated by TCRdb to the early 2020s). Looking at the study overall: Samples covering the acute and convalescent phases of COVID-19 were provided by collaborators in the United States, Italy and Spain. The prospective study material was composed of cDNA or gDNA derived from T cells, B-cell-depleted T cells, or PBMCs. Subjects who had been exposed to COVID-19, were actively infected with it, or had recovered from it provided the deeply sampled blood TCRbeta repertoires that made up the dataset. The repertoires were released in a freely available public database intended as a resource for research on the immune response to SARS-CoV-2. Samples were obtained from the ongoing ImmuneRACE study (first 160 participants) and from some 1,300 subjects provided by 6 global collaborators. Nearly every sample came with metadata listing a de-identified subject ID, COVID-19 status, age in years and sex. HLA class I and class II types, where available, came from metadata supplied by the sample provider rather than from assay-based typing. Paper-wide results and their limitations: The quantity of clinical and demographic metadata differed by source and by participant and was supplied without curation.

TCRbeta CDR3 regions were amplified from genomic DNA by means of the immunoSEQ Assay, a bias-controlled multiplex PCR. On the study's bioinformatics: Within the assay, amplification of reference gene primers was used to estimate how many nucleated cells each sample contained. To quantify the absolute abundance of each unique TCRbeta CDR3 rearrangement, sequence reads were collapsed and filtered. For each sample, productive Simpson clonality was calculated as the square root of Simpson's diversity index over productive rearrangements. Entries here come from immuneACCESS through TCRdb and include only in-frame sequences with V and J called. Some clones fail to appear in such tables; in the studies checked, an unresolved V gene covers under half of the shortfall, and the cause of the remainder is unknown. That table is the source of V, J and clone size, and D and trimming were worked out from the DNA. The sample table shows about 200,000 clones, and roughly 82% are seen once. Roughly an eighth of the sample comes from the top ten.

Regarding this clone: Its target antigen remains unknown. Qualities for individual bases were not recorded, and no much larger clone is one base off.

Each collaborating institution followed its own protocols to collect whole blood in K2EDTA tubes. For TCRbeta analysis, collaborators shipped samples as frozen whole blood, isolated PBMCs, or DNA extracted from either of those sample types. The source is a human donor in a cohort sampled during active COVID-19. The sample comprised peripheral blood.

The CDR3: CASRSLGRGTDTQYF. The DNA sequence is given as TGTGCCAGCAGGTCGCTCGGGAGGGGGACAGATACGCAGTATTTT. The rearranged chain carries TRBV27 and TRBJ2-3, with 8 middle bases fitting TRBD2. Ends trimmed: V by 6 bases, J by 3 bases; bases unmatched to a gene: 8. From the cysteine up to the phenylalanine, the CDR3 has a length of 15 residues. Of all the DNA, just the CDR3 is kept, 45 bases in frame from base 1. CDR1 and CDR2, looked up from the germline V gene (reference sequence), are MNHEY and SMNVEV.